One TCR beta chain is described in this entry. The antigen remains unidentified. This CDR3 is built from 14 residues. Germline V gene lookup returns CDR1 LNHDA and CDR2 SQIVND (reference sequence). V lost 5 bases, J lost 5 bases, and 15 bases lay in between. The sample is drawn from a study of T cell responses to AZD1222 COVID-19 vaccine. Profiling relied on immunoSEQ multiplex PCR, and the TCRdb table lists in-frame clones only, not all of them. The sample consists of 120,000 or so clones, 75% to 95% of them appearing once. Study-level points and caveats: Just a handful of AZD1222 recipients were seropositive at baseline. Repertoires in all cases were sampled only once the peak T cell response had passed. It should be noted that donors were predominantly white British and more often female, and clonal diversity was possibly underestimated.

This clonotype was sampled from an adult in good health. The sequenced sample was peripheral blood, obtained on day 0 of AZD1222 vaccination. The chain joins TRBV19 to TRBJ1-1, with D possibly matching TRBD1 (6 bases). The CDR3 sequence: CASSPQGWGTEAFF. The CDR3 DNA follows: TGTGCCAGTAGTCCCCAGGGGTGGGGGACTGAAGCTTTCTTT.